These T cell receptor beta chains were read from a single sample in a study of T cells in tuberculosis. Generated by immunoSEQ multiplex PCR, the TCRdb table keeps only in-frame clones and is missing some. The sample holds 22,000 or so clones; approximately 86% are singletons and the top ten take under 15%. Material: PBMCs, obtained at tuberculosis diagnosis. These receptors were obtained from an adult with tuberculosis. CDR3s include the opening cysteine and the closing phenylalanine or tryptophan. D genes are given only for firm matches. For some rows the clone size is stated as once, few or many, or as a class when expanded; others skip it.

>once|TRBJ2-1|TRBV25-1|NA
CASSGAGYNEQFF
TGTGCCAGCAGTGGGGCCGGCTACAATGAGCAGTTCTTC
>NA|TRBJ2-3|TRBV18|NA
CASSPPVASDADTQYF
TGTGCCAGCTCACCACCGGTGGCTAGTGATGCAGATACGCAGTATTTT
>once|TRBJ2-1|TRBV19|NA
CASSMLRGQANEQFF
TGTGCCAGTAGTATGTTGCGGGGGCAGGCGAATGAGCAGTTCTTC
>NA|TRBJ2-5|TRBV4-2|TRBD2
CASSPGTSVGGETQYF
TGTGCCAGCAGCCCTGGGACTAGCGTTGGTGGAGAGACCCAGTACTTC
>NA|TRBJ2-2|TRBV7-2|TRBD1
CASRTGGGELFF
TGTGCCAGCAGGACAGGGGGCGGGGAGCTGTTTTTT
>NA|TRBJ1-2|TRBV7-2|NA
CASSLGRGANYGYTF
TGTGCCAGCAGCTTAGGGAGGGGAGCTAACTATGGCTACACCTTC
>few|TRBJ1-3|TRBV6-5|NA
CASSYSRTTFGNTIYF
TGTGCCAGCAGTTACTCCAGGACAACCTTTGGAAACACCATATATTTT
>NA|TRBJ1-4|TRBV30|TRBD1
CAFGTENEKLFF
TGTGCCTTCGGGACAGAGAATGAAAAACTGTTTTTT
>few|TRBJ2-7|TRBV28|TRBD2
CASSDSAAGDYEQYF
TGTGCCAGCAGTGATTCGGCGGCGGGGGACTACGAGCAGTACTTC
>NA|TRBJ2-2|TRBV19|NA
CASSINGGSDAGELFF
TGTGCCAGTAGTATTAATGGGGGGAGTGACGCCGGGGAGCTGTTTTTT
>NA|TRBJ1-1|TRBV28|NA
CASSSYRTTEAFF
TGTGCCAGCAGCTCTTACAGAACCACTGAAGCTTTCTTT
>NA|TRBJ1-1|TRBV7-2|TRBD1
CASSLVGGQGAKTEAFF
TGTGCCAGCAGCTTAGTAGGGGGACAGGGGGCGAAAACTGAAGCTTTCTTT
>NA|TRBJ2-7|TRBV11-1|NA
CASSAPSDCYEQYF
TGTGCCAGCAGCGCTCCTAGCGATTGCTACGAGCAGTACTTC
>NA|TRBJ1-1|TRBV27|NA
CASSPSPRGFMNTEAFF
TGTGCCAGCAGTCCTTCCCCACGGGGGTTCATGAACACTGAAGCTTTCTTT
>NA|TRBJ2-7|TRBV5-1|NA
CASSLARGAYEQYF
TGCGCCAGCAGCTTGGCCAGGGGAGCCTACGAGCAGTACTTC
>few|TRBJ1-2|TRBV7-2|NA
CASSLNKGSYGYTF
TGTGCCAGCAGCTTAAATAAAGGGAGCTATGGCTACACCTTC
>NA|TRBJ1-5|TRBV6-6|NA
CASSQNGGEAQHF
TGTGCCAGCAGTCAAAACGGCGGTGAAGCCCAGCATTTT
>NA|TRBJ2-3|TRBV7-3|TRBD2
CASSQLAGGPGDTQYF
TGTGCCAGCAGCCAACTAGCGGGAGGGCCGGGAGATACGCAGTATTTT
>NA|TRBJ2-7|TRBV27|NA
CASRPPGTNYEQYF
TGTGCCAGCAGGCCCCCCGGGACAAACTACGAGCAGTACTTC
>NA|TRBJ2-3|TRBV10-1|TRBD2
CASSELAELTQYF
TGCGCCAGCAGTGAACTAGCGGAGCTGACGCAGTATTTT
>NA|TRBJ1-1|TRBV7-3|TRBD1
CASSRTGTGGSTDTEAFF
TGTGCCAGCAGCCGAACCGGGACAGGGGGCTCAACGGACACTGAAGCTTTCTTT
>NA|TRBJ2-6|TRBV28|TRBD1
CASQADRAGANVLTF
TGTGCCAGCCAGGCCGACAGGGCTGGGGCCAACGTCCTGACTTTC